The rows below give T cell receptor beta chains drawn from one sample of a study of CD8+ T cells in alopecia areata. The table came from immunoSEQ multiplex PCR; TCRdb's copy has only in-frame clones and leaves some out. The sample consists of 180,000 or so clones, 51% of them appearing once. The material was CD8+ T cells sorted from blood, obtained at approximately week 51, from a patient treated with tofacitinib. These receptor sequences come from a human donor with alopecia areata. The CDR3 runs from the conserved cysteine through the conserved F or W. The D gene is left open where the match is weak. Size values are once, few and many counts, or a class for expanded clones, and some rows have none.

v_gene	abundance	d_gene	j_gene	CDR3nt	CDR3aa
TRBV7-2	few	.	TRBJ1-1	TGTGCCAGCAGCTCCCGAGGAGGGGCAGCTTTCTTT	CASSSRGGAAFF
TRBV2	.	TRBD1	TRBJ1-2	TGTGCCAGCAGTGCCGGGACAGGGGGCTATGGCTACACCTTC	CASSAGTGGYGYTF
TRBV9	.	.	TRBJ1-6	TGTGCCAGCACCCGTGGTTTCAGGGCGGATTCACCCCTCCACTTT	CASTRGFRADSPLHF
TRBV5-4	.	TRBD2	TRBJ2-3	TGTGCCACCAAACTAGCGGGGGGGCATACGCAGTATTTT	CATKLAGGHTQYF
TRBV6-4	many	.	TRBJ2-2	TGTGCCAGCAGTGAACTAGCAAGCACCGGGGAGCTGTTTTTT	CASSELASTGELFF
TRBV6-5	.	.	TRBJ2-2	TGTGCCAGCAGCGGAGATTCGGGGGAGCTGTTTTTT	CASSGDSGELFF
TRBV6-1	few	.	TRBJ2-5	TGTGCCAGCACCCGGACAGACTCGCAAGAGACCCAGTACTTC	CASTRTDSQETQYF
TRBV15	few	.	TRBJ2-1	TGTGCCACCAGCAGAGGATTTGGTGAGCAGTTCTTC	CATSRGFGEQFF
TRBV4-3	.	TRBD1	TRBJ2-7	TGCGCCAGCAGCCAACAGACAGGGCTCGGTACCTACGAGCAGTACTTC	CASSQQTGLGTYEQYF
TRBV5-1	few	TRBD1	TRBJ2-5	TGCGCCAGCAGCTTGGTGCAGGGGGAAGGAGAGACCCAGTACTTC	CASSLVQGEGETQYF
TRBV29-1	.	.	TRBJ2-2	TGCAGCGTTGATCGGGGGTCCGGGGAGCTGTTTTTT	CSVDRGSGELFF
TRBV30	.	.	TRBJ1-1	TGTGCCTGGAGTGTTGAAAGTCACACTGAAGCTTTCTTT	CAWSVESHTEAFF
TRBV30	.	.	TRBJ1-1	TGTGCCTGGAGCGCCGGGGCTGAAGCTTTCTTT	CAWSAGAEAFF
TRBV4-1	.	.	TRBJ1-1	TGCGCCAGCAGCCAAGGGGAGCTGAACACTGAAGCTTTCTTT	CASSQGELNTEAFF
TRBV29-1	.	.	TRBJ2-2	TGCAGCGTTGAGATCGGGTCGCAGGCGGGCACCGGGGAGCTGTTTTTT	CSVEIGSQAGTGELFF
TRBV27	.	TRBD1	TRBJ1-2	TGTGCCAGCAGTTTGGGGACAGGGATAGGCTACACCTTC	CASSLGTGIGYTF
TRBV2	.	.	TRBJ2-3	TGTGCCAGCAGTGAAGGGACTACTAGCACAGATACGCAGTATTTT	CASSEGTTSTDTQYF
TRBV7-8	.	.	TRBJ2-3	TGTGCCAGCAGCTTCAGAGGGAGCACAGATACGCAGTATTTT	CASSFRGSTDTQYF
TRBV5-1	.	.	TRBJ1-6	TGCGCCAGCAGCTTGGAGCCGGCGGGAAGAAATTCACCCCTCCACTTT	CASSLEPAGRNSPLHF
TRBV29-1	.	.	TRBJ2-1	TGCAGCGTTGTAAAGGGAAATGAGCAGTTCTTC	CSVVKGNEQFF
TRBV9	.	TRBD1	TRBJ2-1	TGTGCCAGCAGCGTAGGAGGGACAGGGAACAATGAGCAGTTCTTC	CASSVGGTGNNEQFF
TRBV4-2	.	.	TRBJ1-2	TGTGCCAGCAGCCAAACCGGGACCGCTATAGGCTACACCTTC	CASSQTGTAIGYTF
TRBV5-1	few	TRBD1	TRBJ2-3	TGCGCCAGCAGCTCCGGGACAGGGGCAGATACGCAGTATTTT	CASSSGTGADTQYF
TRBV2	.	.	TRBJ2-7	TGTGCCAGCAGGTCCGACTTTGGCTACGAGCAGTACTTC	CASRSDFGYEQYF
TRBV13	.	.	TRBJ2-4	TGTGCCAGCAGCTTAGAGGGAGCCAAAAACATTCAGTACTTC	CASSLEGAKNIQYF
TRBV4-2	.	.	TRBJ1-5	TGTGCCAGCAGCCCCCCTGCGGGGGGTCAGCCCCAGCATTTT	CASSPPAGGQPQHF